Shown below are 18 T cell receptor beta chains from a single sample sequenced in a study of blood T cells in healthy people across ages. Using a J-beta primer mix together with a sample-barcoded 5' primer, a second PCR was run for roughly 7 to 11 cycles. From the 5' RACE reads, TCRdb called clonotypes with MiXCR, one entry per CDR3 protein. The sample has hundreds of thousands of distinct CDR3 sequences; 25% are singletons. Another study also made use of these data, one on T cells of mothers and their children.

The sequencing input was blood. These TCRs come from a boy aged 10-17 years in good health.

This clonotype was counted only a few times. The chain recombines TRBV5-1 with TRBJ2-5; no clear D. The germline CDR1 and CDR2 sequences are SGHRS and YFSETQ. Between the trimmed V and J ends, which lost 0 bases and 4 bases, there was a span of 10 bases. This CDR3 comprises 14 residues. CDR3 amino acids: CASSLEVVGETQYF. As DNA, the CDR3 is TGCGCCAGCAGCTTGGAGGTAGTAGGAGAGACCCAGTACTTC.

This clonotype was found a few times. This chain connects TRBV12-3 or TRBV12-4 to TRBJ1-2; D possibly corresponds to TRBD1 (5 bases). V lost 6 bases to trimming and J lost 3 bases, with 17 bases between them. The CDR3 covers 15 residues. CDR3 bases: TGTGCCAGCAGATACCGGGACGGAACCGACTATGGCTACACCTTC. It codes for CASRYRDGTDYGYTF.

This clonotype was found a few times. The V and J genes are TRBV5-5 and TRBJ2-1; unclear D gene. Germline V gene lookup returns CDR1 SGHKS and CDR2 YYEKEE (reference sequence). V lost 4 bases and J lost 3, with 14 bases in between. CDR3 size: 15 residues. CDR3 sequence: CASSPWVQNYNEQFF. As DNA, the CDR3 is TGTGCCAGCAGCCCCTGGGTCCAAAACTACAATGAGCAGTTCTTC.

This clonotype has just a few counts. The chain joins TRBV5-1 to TRBJ2-1; the D gene could be TRBD1 or TRBD2 (5 bases each). The CDR3 consists of 15 residues. V dropped 0 bases and J dropped 8 bases, with 15 bases sitting between them. The germline CDR1 and CDR2 sequences are SGHRS and YFSETQ. This CDR3 reads CASSLGGDPRDEQFF. As DNA, the CDR3 is TGCGCCAGCAGCTTGGGAGGGGACCCTCGGGATGAGCAGTTCTTC.

The V gene is TRBV5-1, the J gene TRBJ2-1, with TRBD1 matching over 8 bases. CDR3 length: 14 amino acids. J was trimmed by 6 bases and V by 4 bases; bases with no gene match: 6. Germline V CDR1 and CDR2: SGHRS, YFSETQ. The CDR3 sequence is CASSVRTGLNEQFF. The CDR3 nucleotides are TGCGCCAGCAGCGTCCGGACAGGGCTCAATGAGCAGTTCTTC.

V and J are TRBV13 and TRBJ2-6; 7 nucleotides align to TRBD1. From germline, CDR1 is PRHDT and CDR2 FYEKMQ (reference sequence). The CDR3 runs to 18 residues. V trimming: 0 bases; J trimming: 0 bases; junction bases outside the gene matches: 5. In nucleotides, the CDR3 is TGTGCCAGCAGCTTAGGGTGGACAGGAGGCTCTGGGGCCAACGTCCTGACTTTC. Translating gives CASSLGWTGGSGANVLTF.

CDR3 nucleotides: TGTGCCAGCAGTGAAGGGCCCCCGGAGGGGGCCAACGTCCTGACTTTC. Translating it yields CASSEGPPEGANVLTF. The rearrangement links TRBV28 to TRBJ2-6; D not certain. Looked up from germline, CDR1 is MDHEN and CDR2 is SYDVKM. Trimming pared 5 bases from V and 4 bases from J, leaving 15 bases between. The CDR3 is made up of 16 amino acids.

This clonotype was recorded a few times. The chain links TRBV12-3 or TRBV12-4 to TRBJ2-6; a weak D match, TRBD2 (6 bases). Trimming pared 5 bases from V and 2 bases from J, leaving 13 bases between. This CDR3 has 16 residues. CDR3 residues: CASSLGTSAGANVLTF. Here the CDR3 DNA reads TGTGCCAGCAGTCTCGGGACTTCAGCTGGGGCCAACGTCCTGACTTTC.

This chain connects TRBV12-3 or TRBV12-4 to TRBJ2-5, with 7 bases lining up with TRBD2. The junction had 13 bases not matched to a gene; V was cut back by 5 bases and J by 4 bases. The CDR3 is 16 residues long. CDR3 coding DNA: TGTGCCAGCAGTCCCATCGGGCTAGCGGAGAGAGAGACCCAGTACTTC. Encoded protein: CASSPIGLAERETQYF.

This chain joins TRBV7-8 and TRBJ2-7, with D perhaps matching TRBD2 (6 bases). Germline CDR1 SGHVS, CDR2 FQNEAQ. The V end lost 5 bases, the J end lost 3 bases, and 23 bases lay between the germline ends. The CDR3 covers 17 residues. The CDR3 region is CASSLGLRTPFIYEQYF. DNA for the CDR3: TGTGCCAGCAGCCTCGGACTAAGAACACCTTTCATCTACGAGCAGTACTTC.

In nucleotides, the CDR3 is TGTGCCAGCAGCTTCGAGGAGGGGCCCTACGAGCAGTACTTC. It translates to CASSFEEGPYEQYF. The chain links TRBV7-9 to TRBJ2-7, with D possibly being TRBD2 (6 bases). Between the trimmed V and J ends, which lost 3 bases and 2 bases, there was a span of 11 bases. This CDR3 has 14 residues. CDR1 is SEHNR and CDR2 is FQNEAQ in the germline V gene (reference sequence).

This chain connects TRBV11-3 to TRBJ1-6; the D is unclear. The germline gives CDR1 SGHNT, CDR2 YENEEA. V lost 1 base, J lost 10 bases, and 14 bases lay in between. This CDR3 is built from 15 residues. DNA of the CDR3: TGTGCCAGCAGCTTAGGCCGGGCGGGGAGATCACCCCTCCACTTT. Encoded protein: CASSLGRAGRSPLHF.

The CDR3 is CASRLGDTGELFF. The CDR3 coding sequence is TGTGCCAGCAGGCTGGGGGACACCGGGGAGCTGTTTTTT. The chain uses TRBV9 and TRBJ2-2; TRBD1 or TRBD2 may be the D gene (5 bases each). The germline V gene encodes CDR1 SGDLS and CDR2 YYNGEE. The V end was cut by 5 bases, the J end by 3 bases, with 8 bases between. This CDR3 region has 13 residues. Complete variable domain (other parts from reference TRBV9 and TRBJ2-2): DSGVTQTPKHLITATGQRVTLRCSPRSGDLSVYWYQQSLDQGLQFLIQYYNGEERAKGNILERFSAQQFPDLHSELNLSSLELGDSALYFCASRLGDTGELFFGEGSRLTVL.

This clonotype was detected only a few times. The gene calls are TRBV7-2 and TRBJ2-7; 14 bases are a match to TRBD2. Trimming took 1 base from V and 5 from J; bases not matched to a gene: 7. The CDR3 runs to 17 residues. Germline V gene data show CDR1 as SGHTA and CDR2 as FQGNSA. CDR3 loop: CASSLVGRGLAGDEQYF. The CDR3 DNA is TGTGCCAGCAGCTTAGTCGGTAGGGGACTAGCGGGAGACGAGCAGTACTTC. Combining the CDR3 with reference TRBV7-2 and TRBJ2-7 gives the whole variable domain GAGVSQSPSNKVTEKGKDVELRCDPISGHTALYWYRQSLGQGLEFLIYFQGNSAPDKSGLPSDRFSAERTGGSVSTLTIQRTQQEDSAVYLCASSLVGRGLAGDEQYFGPGTRLTVT.

This sequence joins TRBV7-9 and TRBJ2-5, with 8 bases fitting TRBD1. The CDR3 loop spans 16 amino acids. V shed 4 bases, J shed 0 bases, and the junction held 7 bases outside the gene matches. Germline-derived CDR1 and CDR2 are SEHNR and FQNEAQ (reference sequence). The CDR3 DNA reads as TGTGCCAGCAGCTATGCAGGGGGCCGGAACCAAGAGACCCAGTACTTC. Protein sequence: CASSYAGGRNQETQYF.

V and J are TRBV3-1 and TRBJ2-5; D gene unclear. CDR1 is LGHDT, CDR2 YNNKEL, per germline (reference sequence). The ends were cut back, 3 bases at V and 5 bases at J, with 13 bases in the middle. There are 14 residues in the CDR3. CDR3 sequence reads: CASSQLQRKETQYF. The CDR3 nucleotides read TGTGCCAGCAGCCAGCTCCAGCGCAAGGAGACCCAGTACTTC.

This clonotype was counted only a few times. The chain carries TRBV4-3 and TRBJ1-2, with 7 nucleotides matching TRBD1. V was pared by 1 base and J by 6 bases, with 5 bases of the junction left unmatched. Germline V CDR1 and CDR2: LGHNA, YSLEER. The CDR3 covers 14 residues. The CDR3 sequence: CASSQGDRVHGYTF. CDR3 DNA sequence: TGCGCCAGCAGCCAAGGAGACAGGGTCCATGGCTACACCTTC.

In DNA form, the CDR3 reads TGTGCCAGTAGTAACCCCCCGGGGCAGCCCCAGCATTTT. Protein product: CASSNPPGQPQHF. The V and J genes are TRBV19 and TRBJ1-5; D unresolved. CDR3 size: 13 residues. Per the germline V gene, CDR1 is LNHDA and CDR2 is SQIVND (reference sequence). The V gene lost 4 bases and the J gene lost 7 bases, with 11 bases spanning the gap.